Presented here are 25 T cell receptor beta chains from one specimen sequenced in a study of OX40 agonist ivuxolimab in advanced cancers. Clones were sequenced by immunoSEQ multiplex PCR, and TCRdb holds only the in-frame ones, with some missing. The data contain 99,000 or so clones, about 92% of them singletons. The sample in question was CD4+ or CD8+ T cells sorted from blood, obtained in a trial of the OX40 agonist ivuxolimab. These receptors were taken from an adult with an advanced solid tumor such as melanoma, head and neck, liver or kidney cancer.

V usage is TRBV4-1 and J usage is TRBJ1-6; D is unresolved. Deletions cut 0 bases from V and 12 bases from J, with 15 bases between. Germline CDR1 is MGHRA and CDR2 is YSYEKL. This CDR3 has 15 amino acids. CDR3 region: CASSQEEGRMLPLHF. The CDR3 nucleotides are TGCGCCAGCAGCCAAGAAGAGGGTAGAATGTTACCCCTCCACTTT.

The V call is TRBV5-4, the J call TRBJ2-7; 12 bases are a match to TRBD1. CDR3 length: 17 amino acids. V trimming: 0 bases; J trimming: 4 bases; junction bases outside the gene matches: 8. CDR1 and CDR2 (germline): SGHNT, YYREEE (reference sequence). CDR3 DNA sequence: TGTGCCAGCAGCTTGGGGGGGACAGGGGGCGAGAGTTACGAGCAGTACTTC. Encoded protein: CASSLGGTGGESYEQYF.

The chain uses TRBV11-3 and TRBJ2-7; D gene ambiguous. This CDR3 spans 12 amino acids. V lost 4 bases, J lost 1 base, and 5 bases lay in between. Germline assignment: CDR1 SGHNT and CDR2 YENEEA. The CDR3 reads CASSSYSYEQYV. CDR3 bases: TGTGCCAGCAGCTCCTATTCCTACGAGCAGTACGTC.

The chain carries TRBV7-9 and TRBJ1-5, with 7 positions matching TRBD1. This CDR3 has 12 residues. From germline, CDR1 is SEHNR and CDR2 FQNEAQ (reference sequence). V lost 8 bases, J lost 4 bases, and 2 bases stayed unmatched. CDR3 nucleotides: TGTGCCAGCGGGACAGTTAATCAGCCCCAGCATTTT. Translation gives CASGTVNQPQHF.

Here the CDR3 reads CASSSQGLNTEAFF. CDR3 nucleotide sequence: TGTGCCAGCAGCTCCCAGGGACTGAACACTGAAGCTTTCTTT. The chain recombines TRBV7-3 with TRBJ1-1; a possible D gene is TRBD1 (5 bases). The CDR3 totals 14 residues. V lost 4 bases to trimming and J lost 0 bases, with 9 bases between them. Germline-derived CDR1 and CDR2 are SGHTA and FQGTGA.

The chain uses TRBV2 and TRBJ2-5; 8 nucleotides line up with TRBD1. CDR1 and CDR2 (germline): SNHLY, FYNNEI. This CDR3 is built from 13 residues. V shed 6 bases, J shed 2 bases, and the junction held 2 bases outside the gene matches. This CDR3 is CASRGQVQETQYF. In DNA, the CDR3 is TGTGCCAGCAGGGGACAGGTTCAAGAGACCCAGTACTTC.

V and J are TRBV6-5 and TRBJ1-1, with D perhaps TRBD1 (5 bases). Germline CDR1 MNHEY, CDR2 SVGAGI. There are 13 residues in the CDR3. V was pared by 5 bases and J by 8 bases, with 15 bases between. CDR3 sequence: CASSNPGTQEAFF. For the CDR3, the DNA is TGTGCCAGCAGTAACCCCGGGACTCAAGAAGCTTTCTTT.

V and J are TRBV6-5 and TRBJ2-1; TRBD1 is a possible D gene (5 bases). The CDR3 covers 14 residues. V was shortened by 2 bases and J by 7 bases, with 12 bases between the two germline ends. Looked up from germline, CDR1 is MNHEY and CDR2 is SVGAGI. The CDR3 loop is CASSYPSRANEQFF. In DNA, the CDR3 is TGTGCCAGCAGTTACCCCTCCAGGGCTAATGAGCAGTTCTTC.

The chain links TRBV6-5 to TRBJ2-5; D remains ambiguous. CDR1 is MNHEY, CDR2 SVGAGI, per germline. The CDR3 sequence is 13 residues long. Trimming left V 2 bases short and J 4 bases short, with 8 bases between. Written as DNA, the CDR3 is TGTGCCAGCAGTTACGATGGCGGAGAGACCCAGTACTTC. Its translation is CASSYDGGETQYF.

This clone was seen a few times. V is TRBV7-3 and J is TRBJ2-4; D ambiguous. CDR1 SGHTA and CDR2 FQGTGA come from the germline V gene. CDR3 size: 9 residues. Trimming pared 3 bases from V and 12 bases from J, leaving 3 bases between. This CDR3 reads CASSLGQYF. In nucleotides, the CDR3 is TGTGCCAGCAGCTTGGGTCAGTACTTC.

The chain uses TRBV5-6 and TRBJ1-1; D uncertain. This CDR3 contains 14 residues. The V gene lost 4 bases and the J gene lost 1 base, with 11 bases spanning the gap. The germline gives CDR1 SGHDT, CDR2 YYEEEE. CDR3 coding DNA: TGTGCCAGCAGCCGGGGTATTCGGAACACTGAAGCTTTCTTT. Protein: CASSRGIRNTEAFF.

This chain uses TRBV28 with TRBJ1-6; a weak D match, TRBD1 (5 bases). The ends were cut back, 8 bases at V and 7 bases at J, with 15 bases in the middle. Germline values: CDR1 MDHEN, CDR2 SYDVKM. There are 14 residues in the CDR3. Here the CDR3 DNA reads TGTGCCAGCCGCCGGGACGCAGAAAATTCACCCCTCCACTTT. The encoded protein is CASRRDAENSPLHF.

The gene calls are TRBV6-6 and TRBJ1-4; D not certain. The CDR3 has 15 amino acids. Germline CDR1 is MNHNY and CDR2 is SVGAGI (reference sequence). The V and J ends lost 4 bases and 1 base respectively, with 10 bases between them. The CDR3 region has the DNA TGTGCCAGCAGTTTACCGGAGGGAACTAATGAAAAACTGTTTTTT. This sequence encodes CASSLPEGTNEKLFF.

The chain employs TRBV6-6 and TRBJ1-5; D gene ambiguous. The CDR3 extends over 11 amino acids. V was pared by 7 bases and J by 4 bases, with 5 bases between. CDR1 is MNHNY and CDR2 is SVGAGI in the germline V gene (reference sequence). CDR3 in amino acids: CASMKNQPQHF. The DNA for the CDR3 is TGTGCCAGCATGAAGAATCAGCCCCAGCATTTT.

DNA for the CDR3: TGTGCCATCAGTGAGTCGACGACAGGGGGCGGCTATGGCTACACCTTC. Its protein product is CAISESTTGGGYGYTF. V is TRBV10-3 and J is TRBJ1-2; 10 bases map to TRBD1. CDR3 length equals 16 residues. Looked up from germline, CDR1 is ENHRY and CDR2 is SYGVKD. V lost 0 bases, J lost 4 bases, and 5 bases stayed unmatched.

The chain is built from TRBV28 and TRBJ2-1, with 9 bases identical to TRBD2. The CDR3 contains 17 residues. In germline, CDR1 is MDHEN, CDR2 SYDVKM. J was trimmed by 9 bases and V by 3 bases; bases with no gene match: 15. The CDR3: CASSLRGSRGGRGEQFF. The DNA of the CDR3 is TGTGCCAGCAGTTTGCGGGGCTCGCGGGGGGGCCGAGGTGAGCAGTTCTTC.

The J gene is TRBJ1-5, the V gene TRBV18, with D hard to call. This CDR3 has 14 amino acids. In germline, CDR1 is KGHSH, CDR2 LQKENI. V was cut by 5 bases and J by 5 bases, with 13 bases left in between. CDR3 coding DNA: TGTGCCAGCTCATTTAGTACTGCGGATCAGCCCCAGCATTTT. Residues: CASSFSTADQPQHF.

The gene calls are TRBV10-2 and TRBJ2-5, with D tentatively TRBD2 (6 bases). This CDR3 spans 14 amino acids. The germline V and J ends were trimmed by 4 bases and 5 bases, with 14 bases remaining between them. CDR1 WSHSY and CDR2 SAAADI come from the germline V gene. The CDR3 DNA is TGCGCCAGCAGTGCTCAGTGGGGGGTGGAGACCCAGTACTTC. Protein product: CASSAQWGVETQYF.

The chain combines TRBV2 with TRBJ1-5; tentative D call: TRBD1 (6 bases). Per germline, CDR1 SNHLY and CDR2 FYNNEI. The CDR3 runs 15 residues. Between the trimmed V and J ends, which lost 7 bases and 0 bases, there was a span of 13 bases. The CDR3 sequence is CASTRDTASNQPQHF. The CDR3 DNA sequence: TGTGCCAGCACCCGGGACACGGCTAGCAATCAGCCCCAGCATTTT.

The chain uses TRBV27 and TRBJ1-1, with no clear D. Trimming took 2 bases from V and 6 from J, leaving 13 bases between them. CDR1 and CDR2 from the germline V gene are MNHEY and SMNVEV (reference sequence). There are 14 residues in the CDR3. CDR3 sequence (DNA): TGTGCCAGCAGTTTAAAAGGGTCCTGGGCTGAAGCTTTCTTT. Protein: CASSLKGSWAEAFF.

The chain joins TRBV9 to TRBJ2-5; no clear D. The CDR3 sequence is 14 residues long. V gave up 3 bases and J gave up 4 bases, with 13 bases separating them. Germline CDR1 is SGDLS and CDR2 is YYNGEE. In DNA, the CDR3 is TGTGCCAGCAGCGCGACGACAATGTCAGAGACCCAGTACTTC. Protein: CASSATTMSETQYF. Full variable domain (rest looked up from reference TRBV9 and TRBJ2-5): DSGVTQTPKHLITATGQRVTLRCSPRSGDLSVYWYQQSLDQGLQFLIQYYNGEERAKGNILERFSAQQFPDLHSELNLSSLELGDSALYFCASSATTMSETQYFGPGTRLLVL.

This chain joins TRBV4-3 and TRBJ2-1; D unresolved. Trimming pared 2 bases from V and 5 bases from J, leaving 10 bases between. This CDR3 is built from 14 residues. The germline V gene has CDR1 LGHNA and CDR2 YSLEER. CDR3 residues: CASSQQTLDNEQFF. CDR3 sequence (DNA): TGCGCCAGCAGCCAACAGACTCTGGACAATGAGCAGTTCTTC.

V gene TRBV6-6 combines with J gene TRBJ2-1; D is undetermined. The germline V and J ends were trimmed by 7 bases and 3 bases, with 4 bases remaining between them. Germline-derived CDR1 and CDR2 are MNHNY and SVGAGI (reference sequence). The length of the CDR3 is 11 residues. The CDR3 region has the DNA TGTGCCAGCAAGAGCTACAATGAGCAGTTCTTC. The encoded protein is CASKSYNEQFF.

The rearrangement uses TRBV4-3 and TRBJ1-4; D remains unclear. This CDR3 comprises 15 residues. V was clipped by 0 bases and J by 7 bases, with 12 bases between them. In germline, CDR1 is LGHNA, CDR2 YSLEER. The CDR3 is CASSQDYRYGEKLFF. As DNA, the CDR3 is TGCGCCAGCAGCCAAGATTATAGGTACGGTGAAAAACTGTTTTTT.

This clone was recorded only once. The chain uses TRBV28 and TRBJ1-2; D not certain. With 7 bases removed from V and 4 bases from J, the gap between germline ends came to 10 bases. Germline V gives CDR1 MDHEN, CDR2 SYDVKM. This CDR3 spans 12 amino acids. CDR3 sequence: CASKNEPYGYTF. The CDR3 nucleotides read TGTGCCAGCAAGAACGAGCCCTATGGCTACACCTTC.